The 32 T cell receptor beta chains listed next were all sequenced from one sample in a study of blood T cell repertoires in COVID-19. Some clones are missing from TCRdb's copy, which holds only in-frame ones; the method was immunoSEQ multiplex PCR. This sample has about 150,000 clones, with roughly 80% found just once. Material: peripheral blood. The receptors here all came from a woman in her 70s with COVID-19, enrolled during active disease.

V and J are TRBV19 and TRBJ1-1, with 8 bases aligning to TRBD1. Germline V lookup: CDR1 LNHDA, CDR2 SQIVND (reference sequence). The CDR3 length is 15 residues. With 1 base clipped from V and 6 bases from J, the junction kept 7 bases outside the gene matches. The CDR3, as DNA: TGTGCCAGTAGTATAGGTATCAGGGGGCGGCCTGAAGCTTTCTTT. Protein product: CASSIGIRGRPEAFF.

The chain uses TRBV3-1 (or the pseudogene TRBV3-2) and TRBJ2-2; possible D gene TRBD1, 6 bases. The CDR3 totals 17 residues. V dropped 2 bases and J dropped 6 bases, with 19 bases sitting between them. Germline lookup yields CDR1 LGHDT and CDR2 YNNKEL (reference sequence). The DNA for the CDR3 is TGTGCCAGCAGCCAATTATTATTGGGGACACGGCCCGGGGAGCTGTTTTTT. It yields the protein CASSQLLLGTRPGELFF.

As regards this clone: Distinct nucleotide sequences in the sample also encode this CDR3. The chain couples TRBV5-1 to TRBJ1-4, with 8 bases matching TRBD1. V lost 4 bases to trimming and J lost 7 bases; unmatched junction nucleotides: 6. Germline CDR1 and CDR2: SGHRS and YFSETQ. The CDR3 runs 14 residues. The CDR3 protein is CASSPGQGGEKLFF. DNA of the CDR3: TGCGCCAGCAGCCCAGGACAGGGAGGTGAAAAACTGTTTTTT.

V and J are TRBV10-1 and TRBJ1-3; a possible D gene is TRBD1 (5 bases). The V and J ends lost 9 bases and 0 bases respectively, with 12 bases between them. There are 14 residues in the CDR3. Germline assignment: CDR1 WNHNN and CDR2 SYGVQD (reference sequence). The CDR3 sequence is CARGHRDSGNTIYF. The CDR3, as DNA: TGCGCCAGGGGGCACAGAGACTCTGGAAACACCATATATTTT.

The chain employs TRBV29-1 and TRBJ2-7; the match to TRBD2 covers 8 bases. Unmatched junction bases numbered 5, after V lost 7 bases and J lost 0 bases. There are 13 residues in the CDR3. The germline gives CDR1 SQVTM, CDR2 ANQGSEA. The CDR3 bases are TGCAGCGGGACGGGGGGGGGCTCCTACGAGCAGTACTTC. It codes for CSGTGGGSYEQYF.

The chain couples TRBV28 to TRBJ2-7; 7 bases agree with TRBD2. The CDR3 consists of 15 residues. Germline V gene sequence: CDR1 MDHEN, CDR2 SYDVKM. Unmatched junction bases numbered 14, after V lost 10 bases and J lost 2 bases. For the CDR3, the DNA is TGTGCCACCGTCATTGGGTCGGGGGGAACCTACGAGCAGTACTTC. Translating gives CATVIGSGGTYEQYF.

In this sample, this clone turned up a few times. The rearrangement joins TRBV2 to TRBJ1-1; 8 nucleotides agree with TRBD1. The J segment lost 0 bases and the V segment lost 5 bases, leaving 11 bases of the junction unmatched. Germline V gives CDR1 SNHLY, CDR2 FYNNEI. The CDR3 has 17 residues. CDR3 sequence: CASSIRTGWGMNTEAFF. Written as DNA, the CDR3 is TGTGCCAGCAGTATTAGGACAGGGTGGGGGATGAACACTGAAGCTTTCTTT. The whole variable domain, remainder taken from reference TRBV2 and TRBJ1-1, is EPEVTQTPSHQVTQMGQEVILRCVPISNHLYFYWYRQILGQKVEFLVSFYNNEISEKSEIFDDQFSVERPDGSNFTLKIRSTKLEDSAMYFCASSIRTGWGMNTEAFFGQGTRLTVV.

In regard to this clone: Mismatch with germline at one junction end may stem from a read error. Within the sample, other DNA sequences also encode this same CDR3. The chain is built from TRBV12-3 or TRBV12-4 and TRBJ1-4; weak D call: TRBD1 (6 bases). CDR3 size: 13 residues. CDR3 sequence: CASSSGAGEKLFF. The CDR3 bases are TGTGCCAGCAGTTCAGGGGCCGGGGAAAAGCTGTTTTTT.

This chain uses TRBV7-2 with TRBJ1-2, with D maybe TRBD1 (5 bases). The CDR3 is made up of 13 amino acids. The germline V and J ends were trimmed by 2 bases and 8 bases, with 12 bases remaining between them. Per germline, CDR1 SGHTA and CDR2 FQGNSA. The CDR3 reads CASSLRGGEGYTF. For the CDR3, the DNA is TGTGCCAGCAGCTTACGGGGAGGGGAGGGCTACACCTTC.

The chain uses TRBV4-1 and TRBJ2-1, with 10 bases that match TRBD1. CDR1 and CDR2 (germline): MGHRA, YSYEKL. CDR3 length equals 15 residues. V lost 4 bases and J lost 8; bases outside the gene matches: 8. The CDR3 loop reads CASSPTGGETYEQFF. The CDR3 nucleotides read TGCGCCAGCAGCCCGACAGGGGGCGAGACGTATGAGCAGTTCTTC.

V usage is TRBV6-5 and J usage is TRBJ2-7; a possible D gene is TRBD2 (5 bases). This CDR3 contains 12 residues. CDR1 and CDR2 from the germline V gene are MNHEY and SVGAGI. V was pared by 7 bases and J by 6 bases, with 13 bases between. The CDR3, as DNA: TGTGCCAGCACCACAGCGGTGGGCGAGCAGTACTTC. Translating gives CASTTAVGEQYF.

V usage is TRBV28 and J usage is TRBJ1-5, with a weak D call TRBD1 (6 bases). Per the germline V gene, CDR1 is MDHEN and CDR2 is SYDVKM. Deletions cut 3 bases from V and 4 bases from J, with 13 bases between. This CDR3 is built from 15 residues. The CDR3 here is CASSFSGRGNQPQHF. The DNA for the CDR3 is TGTGCCAGCAGTTTCTCCGGGAGGGGGAATCAGCCCCAGCATTTT.

The chain links TRBV25-1 to TRBJ2-3; D gene uncertain. The germline V gene encodes CDR1 MGHDK and CDR2 SYGVNS. The V gene lost 3 bases and the J gene lost 2 bases, with 6 bases spanning the gap. CDR3 size: 13 residues. The CDR3 DNA follows: TGTGCCAGCAGTGATCCTTTCACAGATACGCAGTATTTT. As protein: CASSDPFTDTQYF.

This rearrangement joins TRBV6-1 to TRBJ1-5; 10 nucleotides line up with TRBD1. CDR1 is MNHNS and CDR2 is SASEGT in the germline V gene. Unmatched junction bases numbered 3, after V lost 2 bases and J lost 2 bases. The length of the CDR3 is 16 residues. The CDR3 nucleotides read TGTGCCAGCAGTGAAAGGGGGACAGGGGGCAATCAGCCCCAGCATTTT. It is translated as CASSERGTGGNQPQHF.

The chain recombines TRBV5-5 with TRBJ2-5, with TRBD1 matching 8 bases. Trimming removed 4 bases from V and 1 base from J; junction bases left unmatched: 6. CDR1 and CDR2 from the germline V gene are SGHKS and YYEKEE (reference sequence). The CDR3 loop spans 15 amino acids. CDR3 sequence: CASSQGTGSQETQYF. CDR3 DNA sequence: TGTGCCAGCAGCCAAGGGACAGGCTCCCAAGAGACCCAGTACTTC.

The V call is TRBV2, the J call TRBJ1-2; D call uncertain. The CDR3 loop spans 12 amino acids. Germline CDR1 reads SNHLY; CDR2 reads FYNNEI. V was pared by 7 bases and J by 2 bases, with 8 bases between. In nucleotides, the CDR3 is TGTGCCAGCAATCCAGCGAACTATGGCTACACCTTC. It codes for CASNPANYGYTF.

V is TRBV7-2 and J is TRBJ1-4; TRBD1 is a possible D gene (5 bases). The CDR3 contains 13 residues. Germline V lookup: CDR1 SGHTA, CDR2 FQGNSA. V lost 5 bases, J lost 7 bases, and 11 bases lay in between. The CDR3: CASSRRQSEKLFF. Written as DNA, the CDR3 is TGTGCCAGCAGCAGACGACAGTCTGAAAAACTGTTTTTT.

This chain links TRBV9 with TRBJ2-3, with 8 positions matching TRBD2. From germline, CDR1 is SGDLS and CDR2 YYNGEE. V dropped 6 bases and J dropped 0; count of bases not matched to a gene: 3. The CDR3 spans 14 residues. Written as DNA, the CDR3 is TGTGCCAGCAACAAGCGGGGGAGCACAGATACGCAGTATTTT. Encoded protein: CASNKRGSTDTQYF.

The rearrangement joins TRBV7-9 to TRBJ1-4; 9 bases are a match to TRBD1. With V trimmed by 7 bases and J by 7 bases, 7 bases remained unmatched. The CDR3 extends over 14 amino acids. The germline V gene encodes CDR1 SEHNR and CDR2 FQNEAQ (reference sequence). This chain's CDR3 is CASTSTGGGEKLFF. CDR3 nucleotides: TGTGCCAGCACCTCGACAGGGGGAGGTGAAAAACTGTTTTTT.

This chain uses TRBV6-5 with TRBJ2-2; D possibly corresponds to TRBD1 (5 bases). Deletions cut 8 bases from V and 2 bases from J, with 15 bases between. The CDR3 has 15 residues. Germline CDR1 and CDR2: MNHEY and SVGAGI. CDR3 sequence (DNA): TGTGCCAGCCGCCCCCCCAGGGCAAACACCGGGGAGCTGTTTTTT. Protein sequence: CASRPPRANTGELFF.

The chain couples TRBV7-2 to TRBJ2-7; 10 bases match TRBD2. From germline, CDR1 is SGHTA and CDR2 FQGNSA. V shed 1 base and J 0 bases; nucleotides not matched to a gene: 3. The CDR3 loop spans 16 amino acids. In nucleotides, the CDR3 is TGTGCCAGCAGCTTAGTACTAGCGGGGAGCTCCTACGAGCAGTACTTC. Translated: CASSLVLAGSSYEQYF.

The V gene is TRBV4-2, the J gene TRBJ2-7; perhaps TRBD1 as D (7 bases). This CDR3 spans 14 amino acids. Between the trimmed V and J ends, which lost 3 bases and 1 base, there was a span of 10 bases. CDR1 LGHNA and CDR2 YNFKEQ come from the germline V gene. The CDR3 bases are TGTGCCAGCAGCCACGCGGGACAGTCCTACGAGCAGTACTTC. It yields the protein CASSHAGQSYEQYF.

The V gene is TRBV7-3, the J gene TRBJ2-7; 9 bases line up with TRBD1. Germline CDR1 and CDR2: SGHTA and FQGTGA. The CDR3 extends over 15 amino acids. Trimming cost V 2 bases and J 3 bases; bases outside gene matches: 5. CDR3 residues: CASSLGDRDLYEQYF. CDR3 coding DNA: TGTGCCAGCAGCTTAGGGGACAGGGACCTCTACGAGCAGTACTTC.

This sequence joins TRBV19 and TRBJ1-1, with TRBD1 identical over 7 bases. CDR1 is LNHDA, CDR2 SQIVND, per germline (reference sequence). This CDR3 region has 15 residues. The trim removed 5 bases at V and 1 base at J, leaving 7 bases unmatched. The DNA for the CDR3 is TGTGCCAGTAGTCGACAGGGTCGGGGGAACACTGAAGCTTTCTTT. Its translation is CASSRQGRGNTEAFF. Variable domain in full (rest from reference TRBV19 and TRBJ1-1): DGGITQSPKYLFRKEGQNVTLSCEQNLNHDAMYWYRQDPGQGLRLIYYSQIVNDFQKGDIAEGYSVSREKKESFPLTVTSAQKNPTAFYLCASSRQGRGNTEAFFGQGTRLTVV.

The chain uses TRBV7-2 and TRBJ1-4; D remains ambiguous. This CDR3 spans 16 amino acids. V lost 1 base and J 0 bases, leaving 9 bases between the germline ends. CDR1 is SGHTA, CDR2 FQGNSA, per germline. As DNA, the CDR3 is TGTGCCAGCAGCTTAGGTCAGGCTCCAACTAATGAAAAACTGTTTTTT. Protein: CASSLGQAPTNEKLFF.

This sequence joins TRBV19 and TRBJ2-1, with 7 bases identical to TRBD2. This CDR3 comprises 15 residues. Germline V gene data show CDR1 as LNHDA and CDR2 as SQIVND (reference sequence). With V trimmed by 6 bases and J by 2 bases, 7 bases remained unmatched. CDR3 loop: CASRGGGGAYNEQFF. The CDR3, as DNA: TGTGCCAGTAGGGGCGGCGGGGGTGCCTACAATGAGCAGTTCTTC.

This clone has a handful of counts. The V and J genes are TRBV19 and TRBJ2-2; D is unclear. The CDR3 runs 12 residues. In germline, CDR1 is LNHDA, CDR2 SQIVND (reference sequence). V shed 8 bases and J shed 1 base, with 5 bases lying between them. CDR3 nucleotide sequence: TGTGCCAGTGGGCTGAACACCGGGGAGCTGTTTTTT. Translated, it gives CASGLNTGELFF. Full variable domain (missing parts from reference TRBV19 and TRBJ2-2): DGGITQSPKYLFRKEGQNVTLSCEQNLNHDAMYWYRQDPGQGLRLIYYSQIVNDFQKGDIAEGYSVSREKKESFPLTVTSAQKNPTAFYLCASGLNTGELFFGEGSRLTVL.

The chain couples TRBV30 to TRBJ2-7, with D tentatively TRBD2 (5 bases). This CDR3 is 11 amino acids long. Germline V gene data show CDR1 as GTSNPN and CDR2 as SVGIG (reference sequence). Trimming cost V 4 bases and J 8 bases, with 12 bases left between them. CDR3 DNA: TGTGCCTGGAAGCAGGACTCCAAGCAGTACTTC. It specifies CAWKQDSKQYF.

The chain recombines TRBV7-9 with TRBJ1-2; D might be TRBD1 (5 bases). Trimming shortened V by 10 bases and J by 2 bases, and 5 bases separated the two germline ends. Germline V gene sequence: CDR1 SEHNR, CDR2 FQNEAQ (reference sequence). The CDR3 extends over 10 amino acids. CDR3: CATGNYGYTF. The CDR3 coding sequence is TGTGCCACAGGGAACTATGGCTACACCTTC.

The chain couples TRBV29-1 to TRBJ1-2; TRBD1 aligns across 7 bases. J lost 5 bases, V lost 3 bases, and 3 bases had no gene match. The CDR3 contains 12 residues. Germline V gene lookup returns CDR1 SQVTM and CDR2 ANQGSEA. CDR3 in DNA: TGCAGCGTTGAGGGGACAGTTTATGGCTACACCTTC. Its protein is CSVEGTVYGYTF.

This clone has at least ten counts. V and J are TRBV2 and TRBJ1-4; D is undetermined. The germline CDR1 and CDR2 sequences are SNHLY and FYNNEI. The CDR3 sequence is 14 residues long. Trimming took 4 bases from V and 0 from J, leaving 6 bases between them. CDR3 DNA sequence: TGTGCCAGCAGTGGGGGAGCAACTAATGAAAAACTGTTTTTT. Protein sequence: CASSGGATNEKLFF.

This rearrangement joins TRBV19 to TRBJ1-6, with 7 bases matching TRBD1. Germline CDR1 and CDR2: LNHDA and SQIVND (reference sequence). This CDR3 region has 15 residues. The V and J ends lost 4 bases and 8 bases, in that order; junction bases with no gene match: 8. As DNA, the CDR3 is TGTGCCAGTAGTAGGGGGACAGTTCTGGATTCACCCCTCCACTTT. The encoded protein is CASSRGTVLDSPLHF. Full variable domain (outside the CDR3, taken from reference TRBV19 and TRBJ1-6): DGGITQSPKYLFRKEGQNVTLSCEQNLNHDAMYWYRQDPGQGLRLIYYSQIVNDFQKGDIAEGYSVSREKKESFPLTVTSAQKNPTAFYLCASSRGTVLDSPLHFGNGTRLTVT.